The 22 T cell receptor beta chains in this list originate from one sample, sequenced in a study of read filtering for tumor transcriptome and immune sequencing. Molecular barcoded adaptors covering alpha/delta and beta/gamma chains were used on 400 ng RNA. TCRdb re-called the reads through MiXCR, storing one row per CDR3 protein. The table shows tens of thousands of distinct CDR3 sequences, with around a fifth occurring only once. Sequenced material: a population of CD138-negative cells sorted from bone marrow. Every receptor here comes from a donor aged 40 or over with multiple myeloma.

On this clonotype: Since a much larger clone is just one base distant, this may be a read error. The V gene is TRBV10-2, the J gene TRBJ1-1; D gene uncertain. CDR3 length: 13 amino acids. Trimming took 8 bases from V and 3 from J, leaving 13 bases between them. The germline V gene encodes CDR1 WSHSY and CDR2 SAAADI. The CDR3 DNA is TGCGCCAGCTTTACTTCAGAAGACACTGAAGCTTTCTTT. Translated, it gives CASFTSEDTEAFF.

At least ten counts were recorded for this clonotype. This chain uses TRBV7-9 with TRBJ1-2; a weak D match, TRBD1 (5 bases). Germline V lookup: CDR1 SEHNR, CDR2 FQNEAQ (reference sequence). The CDR3 extends over 14 amino acids. V was pared by 0 bases and J by 4 bases, with 9 bases between. CDR3 nucleotide sequence: TGTGCCAGCAGCTTAGCAGGGGTCAGCTATGGCTACACCTTC. Its translation is CASSLAGVSYGYTF.

The CDR3 DNA is TGTGCCAGCAGCCCCGGGTCAAATTCACCCCTCCACTTT. Translating gives CASSPGSNSPLHF. This chain uses TRBV5-6 with TRBJ1-6; D is undetermined. The V gene lost 4 bases and the J gene lost 7 bases, with 9 bases spanning the gap. The CDR3 is 13 amino acids. Germline V lookup: CDR1 SGHDT, CDR2 YYEEEE.

This clonotype appeared many times. V gene TRBV7-9 combines with J gene TRBJ2-5; D ambiguous. Germline-derived CDR1 and CDR2 are SEHNR and FQNEAQ (reference sequence). This CDR3 is built from 11 residues. V gave up 5 bases and J gave up 2 bases, with 3 bases separating them. This chain's CDR3 is CASSHQETQYF. CDR3 DNA: TGTGCCAGCAGCCATCAAGAGACCCAGTACTTC.

The sample holds many counts of this clonotype. The chain carries TRBV5-1 and TRBJ1-1; 7 bases map to TRBD1. J lost 4 bases, V lost 4 bases, and 10 bases had no gene match. The CDR3 runs 15 residues. Per germline, CDR1 SGHRS and CDR2 YFSETQ. The CDR3 DNA sequence: TGCGCCAGCAGCCCTGGACAGGTTGGGGGCACTGAAGCTTTCTTT. Amino acid sequence: CASSPGQVGGTEAFF.

To note about this clonotype: A much larger clone differs by one base, so this may be a read error. This chain uses TRBV7-9 with TRBJ2-7, with D perhaps TRBD2 (7 bases). Germline CDR1 and CDR2: SEHNR and FQNEAQ (reference sequence). The CDR3 runs to 18 residues. In DNA form, the CDR3 reads TGTGCCAGCAGCTCGCCCGGGGGAGGGGGAATGACGTCCTACAAGCAGTACTTC. Translation gives CASSSPGGGGMTSYKQYF.

As regards this clonotype: This sequence may be a read error, since a much larger clone differs from it by one base. This chain uses TRBV20-1 with TRBJ2-7; 8 bases match TRBD1. Germline V lookup: CDR1 DFQATT, CDR2 SNEGSKA (reference sequence). The CDR3 runs 14 residues. The DNA for the CDR3 is TGCAGTGCTGGTGGACAGGGTAGCTCCTACGGGCAGTACTTC. It encodes CSAGGQGSSYGQYF.

This clonotype was counted ten times or more. The chain links TRBV2 to TRBJ2-2, with 11 bases identical to TRBD2. With 4 bases clipped from V and 4 bases from J, the junction kept 2 bases outside the gene matches. Germline V CDR1 and CDR2: SNHLY, FYNNEI. The CDR3 consists of 15 residues. The CDR3 nucleotides are TGTGCCAGCAGTGGTGGACTAGCGGGCACCGGGGAGCTGTTTTTT. This codes for CASSGGLAGTGELFF.

This clonotype was picked up many times. The rearrangement links TRBV11-2 to TRBJ2-1, with D unclear. Trimming stripped 5 bases from V and 6 bases from J, with 8 bases between. CDR1 and CDR2 from the germline V gene are SGHAT and FQNNGV. The CDR3 consists of 12 residues. CDR3 coding DNA: TGTGCCAGCAGCCTCCCGACCAATGAGCAGTTCTTC. This codes for CASSLPTNEQFF.

The chain couples TRBV29-1 to TRBJ1-1; perhaps TRBD1 as D (5 bases). V lost 0 bases and J 4 bases, leaving 15 bases between the germline ends. The CDR3 consists of 15 residues. In germline, CDR1 is SQVTM, CDR2 ANQGSEA. CDR3 nucleotide sequence: TGCAGCGTTGAAGATGACAGTAGAGGGAGCACTGAAGCTTTCTTT. Amino acid sequence: CSVEDDSRGSTEAFF.

This clonotype was detected ten times or more. This chain links TRBV3-1 with TRBJ2-1; D call uncertain. In germline, CDR1 is LGHDT, CDR2 YNNKEL (reference sequence). This CDR3 contains 14 residues. The V end lost 4 bases, the J end lost 4 bases, and 11 bases lay between the germline ends. The CDR3 nucleotides are TGTGCCAGCAGCCTTGGCCATCAGTACAATGAGCAGTTCTTC. Protein sequence: CASSLGHQYNEQFF.

The J gene is TRBJ2-1, the V gene TRBV7-6; D is perhaps TRBD1 or TRBD2 (5 bases each). Trimming removed 1 base from V and 5 bases from J, with 9 bases in between. CDR1 SGHVS and CDR2 FNYEAQ come from the germline V gene. The CDR3 has 14 residues. CDR3 sequence reads: CASSLVWGNNEQFF. For the CDR3, the DNA is TGTGCCAGCAGCTTAGTATGGGGGAACAATGAGCAGTTCTTC.

Regarding this clonotype: A much larger clone lies a single base off, so this may be a read error. Because the CDR3 is missing its conserved closing phenylalanine or tryptophan, this is likely a read error. V and J are TRBV6-2 or TRBV6-3 and TRBJ2-3, with D uncertain. V was shortened by 6 bases and J by 0 bases, with 4 bases between the two germline ends. This CDR3 contains 12 residues. Germline V gives CDR1 MNHEY, CDR2 SVGEGT. The CDR3 sequence is CASRPSTDTQYY. Here the CDR3 DNA reads TGTGCCAGCAGACCCAGCACAGATACGCAGTATTAT.

Points on this clonotype: A junction boundary mismatches the germline segment, possibly from a read error. The chain employs TRBV27 and TRBJ1-4; 9 bases line up with TRBD1. Germline lookup yields CDR1 MNHEY and CDR2 SMNVEV (reference sequence). CDR3 size: 17 residues. Here the CDR3 DNA reads TGTGCCTGCAGTTTATCAAGGACAGGGGTTAGGGCTGAAAAACTGTTTTTT. Amino acids: CACSLSRTGVRAEKLFF.

To note about this clonotype: It may be a read error: a sequence one base away is much more abundant. V is TRBV28 and J is TRBJ2-7; the match to TRBD1 covers 8 bases. Germline-derived CDR1 and CDR2 are MDHEN and SYDVKM. Trimming cost V 5 bases and J 5 bases; bases outside gene matches: 14. The CDR3 totals 16 residues. The CDR3 nucleotides are TGTGCCAGCAGTGCCTCCCTCGGGACAGGCGCCCACGAGCAGTACTTC. It yields the protein CASSASLGTGAHEQYF. Filled out from reference TRBV28 and TRBJ2-7, the complete variable domain reads DVKVTQSSRYLVKRTGEKVFLECVQDMDHENMFWYRQDPGLGLRLIYFSYDVKMKEKGDIPEGYSVSREKKERFSLILESASTNQTSMYLCASSASLGTGAHEQYFGPGTRLTVT.

This clonotype was recorded many times. The chain joins TRBV4-1 to TRBJ1-1, with D tentatively TRBD1 (5 bases). Germline V gene sequence: CDR1 MGHRA, CDR2 YSYEKL. The CDR3 is 12 amino acids. Trimming took 1 base from V and 6 from J, leaving 6 bases between them. CDR3 DNA sequence: TGCGCCAGCAGCCAAGGGACACCTGAAGCTTTCTTT. Translating it yields CASSQGTPEAFF.

This clonotype was detected many times. The V call is TRBV5-1, the J call TRBJ2-5, with 8 bases aligning to TRBD1. This CDR3 is 14 amino acids long. V was clipped by 2 bases and J by 5 bases; unmatched bases: 5. Per germline, CDR1 SGHRS and CDR2 YFSETQ. The CDR3 spells CASSFGQGGETQYF. The CDR3, as DNA: TGCGCCAGCAGCTTTGGACAGGGTGGCGAGACCCAGTACTTC.

This clonotype was recorded a few times. The chain combines TRBV28 with TRBJ1-2; 9 positions match TRBD1. The V gene's germline CDR1 is MDHEN and CDR2 SYDVKM. V lost 2 bases and J lost 4; bases outside the gene matches: 2. This CDR3 is built from 14 residues. CDR3 sequence: CASSLTGGFYGYTF. CDR3 nucleotide sequence: TGTGCCAGCAGTTTAACAGGGGGCTTCTATGGCTACACCTTC.

On this clonotype: Just one base apart from a much larger clone, this may be a read error. The chain combines TRBV5-1 with TRBJ1-1; D is uncertain. From germline, CDR1 is SGHRS and CDR2 YFSETQ. This CDR3 is built from 13 residues. This CDR3 reads CASSFAANTGAFF. The CDR3 DNA reads as TGCGCCAGCAGCTTTGCAGCGAACACTGGAGCTTTCTTT.

With regard to this clonotype: A much larger clone differs from this one at a single base, so this may be a read error. The J gene is TRBJ2-2, the V gene TRBV28; D may be TRBD1 (5 bases). This CDR3 is 15 amino acids long. Between the trimmed V and J ends, which lost 7 bases and 9 bases, there was a span of 21 bases. CDR1 is MDHEN, CDR2 SYDVKM, per germline. CDR3 in amino acids: CASIWGGESSRELFF. In DNA form, the CDR3 reads TGTGCCAGCATCTGGGGCGGAGAATCTTCCAGGGAGCTGTTTTTT.

Worth noting for this clonotype: This sequence may be a read error, since a much larger clone differs from it by one base. The rearrangement links TRBV5-1 to TRBJ2-3; 8 nucleotides match TRBD1. V lost 0 bases and J lost 4; bases outside the gene matches: 10. This CDR3 comprises 17 residues. Germline-derived CDR1 and CDR2 are SGHRS and YFSETQ. CDR3 sequence reads: CASSLDGGQGVPDTQYF. Written as DNA, the CDR3 is TGCGCCAGCAGCTTGGATGGAGGACAGGGTGTGCCAGATACGCAGTATTTT.

In its sample, this clonotype was seen many times. The genes are TRBV10-1 and TRBJ1-6, with 7 nucleotides matching TRBD1. CDR1 and CDR2 from the germline V gene are WNHNN and SYGVQD (reference sequence). V was pared by 5 bases and J by 10 bases, with 14 bases of the junction left unmatched. The CDR3 extends over 16 amino acids. The CDR3 loop is CASSPGTASGGSPLHF. CDR3 coding DNA: TGCGCCAGCAGTCCCGGGACAGCTTCGGGAGGGTCACCCCTCCACTTT.